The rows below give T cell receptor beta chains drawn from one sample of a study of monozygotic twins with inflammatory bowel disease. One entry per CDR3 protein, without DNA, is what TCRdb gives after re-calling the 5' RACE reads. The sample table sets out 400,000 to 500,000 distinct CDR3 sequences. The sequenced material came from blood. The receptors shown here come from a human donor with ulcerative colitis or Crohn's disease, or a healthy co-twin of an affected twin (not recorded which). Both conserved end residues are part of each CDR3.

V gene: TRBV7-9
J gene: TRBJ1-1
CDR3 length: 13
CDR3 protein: CASSPRAGFSAFF

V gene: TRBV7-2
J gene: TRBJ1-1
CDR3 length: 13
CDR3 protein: CASSFGWLTEAFF

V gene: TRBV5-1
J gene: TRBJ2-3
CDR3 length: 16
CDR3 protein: CASSLVPTGGTDTQYF

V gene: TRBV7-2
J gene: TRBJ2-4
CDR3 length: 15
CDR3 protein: CASSLYYPKGNIQYF

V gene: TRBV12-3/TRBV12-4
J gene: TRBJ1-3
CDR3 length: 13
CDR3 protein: CASRYNSGNTIYF

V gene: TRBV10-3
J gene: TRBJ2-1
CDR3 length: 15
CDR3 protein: CAISDRDRGFNEQFF

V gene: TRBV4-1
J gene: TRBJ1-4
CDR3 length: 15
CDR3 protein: CASSHAKETNEKLFF

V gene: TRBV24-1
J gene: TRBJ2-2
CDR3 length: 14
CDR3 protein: CATSGTGNTGELFF

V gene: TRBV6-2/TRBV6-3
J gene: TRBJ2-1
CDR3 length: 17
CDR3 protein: CASSYSHPGGWYNEQFF

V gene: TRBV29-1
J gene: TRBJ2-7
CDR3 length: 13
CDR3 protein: CSFLRVNDYEQYF

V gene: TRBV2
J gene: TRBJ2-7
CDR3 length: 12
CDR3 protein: CASRNLASEQYF

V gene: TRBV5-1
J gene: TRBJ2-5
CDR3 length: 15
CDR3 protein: CASSPGAGVEETQYF

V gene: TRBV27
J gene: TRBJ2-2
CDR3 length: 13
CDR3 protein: CASRRGEAGELFF

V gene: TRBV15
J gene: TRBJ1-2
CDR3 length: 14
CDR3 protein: CATSRDTRVDGYTF

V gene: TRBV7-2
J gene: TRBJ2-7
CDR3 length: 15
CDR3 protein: CTSSLLEGSSYEQYF

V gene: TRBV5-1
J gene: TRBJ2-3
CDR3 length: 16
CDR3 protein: CASSLGASGGTDTQYF

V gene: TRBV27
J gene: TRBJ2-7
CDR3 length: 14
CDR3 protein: CASRRGPSSYEQYF

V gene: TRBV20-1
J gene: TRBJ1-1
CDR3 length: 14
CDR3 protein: CSATPGGMNTEAFF

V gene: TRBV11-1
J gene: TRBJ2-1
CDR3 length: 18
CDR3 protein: CASSLANLVGADYNEQFF

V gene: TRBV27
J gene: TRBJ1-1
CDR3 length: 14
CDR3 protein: CASSFSGGSTEAFF

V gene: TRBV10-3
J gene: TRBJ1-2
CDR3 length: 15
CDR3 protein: CAISPGTPTNYGYTF

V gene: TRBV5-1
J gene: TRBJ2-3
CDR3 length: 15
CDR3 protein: CASSLRLAPGDTQYF

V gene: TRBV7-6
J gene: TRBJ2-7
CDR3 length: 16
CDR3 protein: CARNLRGGAISYEQYF

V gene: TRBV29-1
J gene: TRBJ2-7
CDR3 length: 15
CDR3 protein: CSVGGGRKPGDEQYF

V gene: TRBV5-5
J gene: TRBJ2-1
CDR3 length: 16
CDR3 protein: CASSPLTGGRSSEQFF

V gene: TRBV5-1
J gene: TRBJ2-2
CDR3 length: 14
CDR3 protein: CASSLSGDTGELFF

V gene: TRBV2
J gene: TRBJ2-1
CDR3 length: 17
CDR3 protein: CASRGTSGVGSYNEQFF

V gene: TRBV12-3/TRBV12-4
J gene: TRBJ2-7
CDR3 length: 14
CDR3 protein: CASSPLDSSYEQYF

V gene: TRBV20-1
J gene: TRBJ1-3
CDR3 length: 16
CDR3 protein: CSAWDLRSSSGNTIYF

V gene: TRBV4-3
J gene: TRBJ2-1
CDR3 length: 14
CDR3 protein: CASSQDLAGVKQFF

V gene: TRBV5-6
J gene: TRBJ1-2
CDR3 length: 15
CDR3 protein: CASTVRPGGGSGYTF

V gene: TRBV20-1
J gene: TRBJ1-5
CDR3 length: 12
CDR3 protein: CSATPPGQPQHF

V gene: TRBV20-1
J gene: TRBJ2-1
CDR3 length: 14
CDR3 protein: CSAPPVLGYNEQFF

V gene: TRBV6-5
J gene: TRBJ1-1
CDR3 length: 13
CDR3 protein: CASSSRDRVEAFF

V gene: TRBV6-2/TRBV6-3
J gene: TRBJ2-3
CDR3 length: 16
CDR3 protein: CASSYSVDRKEDTQYF

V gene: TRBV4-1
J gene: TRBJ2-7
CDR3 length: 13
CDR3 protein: CASSQEWDRGLYF

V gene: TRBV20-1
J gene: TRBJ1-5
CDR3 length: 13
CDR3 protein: CSALGQGNQPQHF

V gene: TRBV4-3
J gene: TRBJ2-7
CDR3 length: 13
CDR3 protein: CASSQGPVYEQYF

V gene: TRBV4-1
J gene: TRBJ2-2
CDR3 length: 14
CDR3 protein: CASRRKEGAGELFF

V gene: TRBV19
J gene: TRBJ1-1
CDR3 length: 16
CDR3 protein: CASSIRAGGAYTEAFF

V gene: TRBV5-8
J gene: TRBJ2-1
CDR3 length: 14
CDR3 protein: CASSSVQAGFEQFF

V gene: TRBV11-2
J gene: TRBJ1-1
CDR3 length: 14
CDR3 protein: CASSLGFRGPEAFF

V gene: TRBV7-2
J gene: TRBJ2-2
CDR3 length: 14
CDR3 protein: CASSFYRDTGELFF

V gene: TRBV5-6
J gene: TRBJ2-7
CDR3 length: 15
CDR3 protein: CASSLIGTGLYEQYF

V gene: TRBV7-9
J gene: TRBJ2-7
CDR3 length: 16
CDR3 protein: CASSLLDRSSSYEQYF

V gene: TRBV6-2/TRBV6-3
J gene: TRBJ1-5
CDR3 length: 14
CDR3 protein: CASSPQGYNQPQHF

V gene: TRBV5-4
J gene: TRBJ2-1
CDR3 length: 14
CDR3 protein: CASSGSGIYNEQFF

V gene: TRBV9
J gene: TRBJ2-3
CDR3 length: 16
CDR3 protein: CASSVEVSGSTDTQYF

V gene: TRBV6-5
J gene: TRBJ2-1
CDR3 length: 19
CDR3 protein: CASSYSTGGIAGVLNEQFF

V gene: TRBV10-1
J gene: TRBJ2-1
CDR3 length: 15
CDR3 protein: CASSELGQDGNEQFF

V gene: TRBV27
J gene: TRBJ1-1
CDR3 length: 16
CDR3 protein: CASSLRGAIANTEAFF

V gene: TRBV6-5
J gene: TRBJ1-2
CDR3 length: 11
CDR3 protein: CASRSSRDYTF